This T cell receptor beta chain was documented in a study of cytomegalovirus exposure and HLA in healthy donors. Study-wide results and limits: In a later analysis, parvovirus B19, influenza, CMV and Epstein-Barr virus appeared linked to several top co-occurrence clusters. Later on, a genetic analysis was performed. It linked a missense variant in DCLRE1C with V- and J-gene trimming of TCR beta. It was in a later analysis that TCR association rates were seen to vary by HLA locus, highest for DRB1 and lowest for HLA-C.

A multiplex PCR was run with 60 Vbeta primers and 13 Jbeta primers. The assay was immunoSEQ multiplex PCR, and TCRdb's table has in-frame clones only and misses some. This table holds about 97,000 clones, over 65% found once. Concerning this clone: Its specificity is not known.

Source material: PBMCs. This clonotype was obtained from a man aged 40-49 years in good health and CMV-seronegative.

The DNA for the CDR3 is TGTGCCAGCAGCTTAGGCTACGTGGTCGGGCAGTTCTTC. Its translation is CASSLGYVVGQFF. This chain links TRBV11-2 with TRBJ2-1, with D unclear. Germline values: CDR1 SGHAT, CDR2 FQNNGV. There are 13 residues in the CDR3. With 1 base removed from V and 12 bases from J, the gap between germline ends came to 13 bases.